A selection of T cell receptor beta chains follows, all from one sample in a study of blood T cell repertoires in COVID-19. Assay used: immunoSEQ multiplex PCR; TCRdb lists only in-frame clones, some missing. The profile shows approximately 71,000 clones, more than 75% of them singletons. Sequences were obtained from peripheral blood. These receptors all come from a woman older than 75 with acute or convalescent COVID-19. CDR3s leave out the opening cysteine and the closing phenylalanine or tryptophan. The order of the fields is V gene, J gene, CDR3 protein.

V gene: TRBV3-1/TRBV3-2
J gene: TRBJ1-4
CDR3 protein: ASSHPGQGFEKLF

V gene: TRBV5-1
J gene: TRBJ1-5
CDR3 protein: ASSLDGRAQPQH

V gene: TRBV7-9
J gene: TRBJ2-1
CDR3 protein: ASSPRGRESEQF

V gene: TRBV19
J gene: TRBJ2-2
CDR3 protein: ASSLGLAANTGELF

V gene: TRBV28
J gene: TRBJ1-5
CDR3 protein: ASSPPGGKPQH

V gene: TRBV5-1
J gene: TRBJ2-7
CDR3 protein: ASSYKGVNPYEQY

V gene: TRBV27
J gene: TRBJ2-7
CDR3 protein: ASSSSYEQY

V gene: TRBV6-5
J gene: TRBJ1-5
CDR3 protein: ASSPGQGLNQPQH

V gene: TRBV2
J gene: TRBJ2-1
CDR3 protein: ASRRAGRKGTNEQF

V gene: TRBV19
J gene: TRBJ2-2
CDR3 protein: ASRQDRATGELF

V gene: TRBV18
J gene: TRBJ2-1
CDR3 protein: ASSLSGRGNEQF

V gene: TRBV6-5
J gene: TRBJ2-3
CDR3 protein: ATRLATTDTQY

V gene: TRBV5-6
J gene: TRBJ2-1
CDR3 protein: ASSLWTSGSANEQF

V gene: TRBV20-1
J gene: TRBJ1-2
CDR3 protein: SATGIHGYT